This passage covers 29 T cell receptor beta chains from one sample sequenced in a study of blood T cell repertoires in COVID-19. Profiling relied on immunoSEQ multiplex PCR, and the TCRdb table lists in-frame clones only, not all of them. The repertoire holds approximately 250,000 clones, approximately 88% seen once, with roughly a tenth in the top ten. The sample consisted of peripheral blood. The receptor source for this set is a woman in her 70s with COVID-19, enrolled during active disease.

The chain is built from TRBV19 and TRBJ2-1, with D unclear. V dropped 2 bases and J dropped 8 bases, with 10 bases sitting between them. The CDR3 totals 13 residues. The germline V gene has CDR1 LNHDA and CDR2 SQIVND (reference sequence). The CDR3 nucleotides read TGTGCCAGTAGTATATCGGTCTATGATGAGCAGTTCTTC. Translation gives CASSISVYDEQFF.

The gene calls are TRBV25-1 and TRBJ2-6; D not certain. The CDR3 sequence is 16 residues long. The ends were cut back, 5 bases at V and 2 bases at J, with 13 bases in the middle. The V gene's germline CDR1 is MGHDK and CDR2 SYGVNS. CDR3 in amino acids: CASSHRQIPGANVLTF. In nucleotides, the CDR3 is TGTGCCAGCAGTCACAGACAAATCCCTGGGGCCAACGTCCTGACTTTC.

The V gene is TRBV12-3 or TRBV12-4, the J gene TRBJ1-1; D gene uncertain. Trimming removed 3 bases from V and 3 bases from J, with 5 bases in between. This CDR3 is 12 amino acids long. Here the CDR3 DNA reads TGTGCCAGCAGTTTTTCGGACACTGAAGCTTTCTTT. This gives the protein CASSFSDTEAFF.

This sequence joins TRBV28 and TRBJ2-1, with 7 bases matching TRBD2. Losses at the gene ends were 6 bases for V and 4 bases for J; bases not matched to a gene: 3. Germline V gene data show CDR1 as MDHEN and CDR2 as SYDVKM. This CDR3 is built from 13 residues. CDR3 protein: CASRPSGYNEQFF. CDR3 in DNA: TGTGCCAGCAGGCCTAGCGGTTACAATGAGCAGTTCTTC.

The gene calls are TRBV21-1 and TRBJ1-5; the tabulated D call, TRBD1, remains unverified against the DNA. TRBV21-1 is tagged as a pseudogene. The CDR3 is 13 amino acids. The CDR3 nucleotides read TGTGCCAGAGGGACAGGGGGCGATCAGCCCCAGCATTTT. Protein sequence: CARGTGGDQPQHF.

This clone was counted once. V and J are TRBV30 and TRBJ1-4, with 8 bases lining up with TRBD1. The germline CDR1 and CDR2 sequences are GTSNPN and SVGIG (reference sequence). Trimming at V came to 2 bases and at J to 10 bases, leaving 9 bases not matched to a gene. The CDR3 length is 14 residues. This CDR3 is CAWSTGQGPGKLFF. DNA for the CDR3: TGTGCCTGGAGTACCGGACAGGGTCCAGGAAAACTGTTTTTT.

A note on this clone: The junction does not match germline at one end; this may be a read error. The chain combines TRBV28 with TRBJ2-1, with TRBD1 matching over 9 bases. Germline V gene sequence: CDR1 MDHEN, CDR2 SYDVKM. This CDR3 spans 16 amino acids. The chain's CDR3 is CASTLSGQGRGNEQFF. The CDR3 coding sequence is TGTGCCAGCACTTTATCGGGACAGGGAAGGGGCAATGAGCAGTTCTTC.

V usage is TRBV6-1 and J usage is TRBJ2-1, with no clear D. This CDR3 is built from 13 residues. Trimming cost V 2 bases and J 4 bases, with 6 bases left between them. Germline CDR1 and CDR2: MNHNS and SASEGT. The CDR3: CASSELRYNEQFF. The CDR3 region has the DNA TGTGCCAGCAGTGAACTCAGGTACAATGAGCAGTTCTTC.

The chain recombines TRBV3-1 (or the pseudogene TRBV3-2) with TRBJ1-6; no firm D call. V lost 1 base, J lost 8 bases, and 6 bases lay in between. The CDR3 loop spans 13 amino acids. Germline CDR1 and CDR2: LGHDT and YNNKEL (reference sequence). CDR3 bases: TGTGCCAGCAGCCAAGTTCGGGATTCACCCCTCCACTTT. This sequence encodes CASSQVRDSPLHF.

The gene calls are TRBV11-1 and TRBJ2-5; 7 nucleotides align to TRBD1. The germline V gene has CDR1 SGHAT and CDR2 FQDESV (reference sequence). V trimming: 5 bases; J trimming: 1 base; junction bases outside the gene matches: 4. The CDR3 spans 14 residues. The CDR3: CASSPRDSQETQYF. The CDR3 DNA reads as TGTGCCAGCAGCCCCCGGGACAGCCAAGAGACCCAGTACTTC.

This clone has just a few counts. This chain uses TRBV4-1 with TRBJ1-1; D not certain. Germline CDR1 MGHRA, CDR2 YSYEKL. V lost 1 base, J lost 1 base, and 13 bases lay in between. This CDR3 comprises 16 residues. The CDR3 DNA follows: TGCGCCAGCAGCCAAGGTCGCCGAGGCGGGAACACTGAAGCTTTCTTT. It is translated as CASSQGRRGGNTEAFF.

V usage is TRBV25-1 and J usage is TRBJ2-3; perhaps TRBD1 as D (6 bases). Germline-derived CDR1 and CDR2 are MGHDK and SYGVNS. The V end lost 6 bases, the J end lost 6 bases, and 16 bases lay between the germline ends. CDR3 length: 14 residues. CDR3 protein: CASSFTGIADTQYF. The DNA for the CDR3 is TGTGCCAGCAGCTTCACAGGGATAGCCGATACGCAGTATTTT.

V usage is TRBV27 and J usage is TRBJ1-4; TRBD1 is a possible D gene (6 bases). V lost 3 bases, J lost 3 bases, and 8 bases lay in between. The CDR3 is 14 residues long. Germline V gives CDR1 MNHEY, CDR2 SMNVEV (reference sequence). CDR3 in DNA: TGTGCCAGCAGTTTCCAGGGGCCTAATGAAAAACTGTTTTTT. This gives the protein CASSFQGPNEKLFF.

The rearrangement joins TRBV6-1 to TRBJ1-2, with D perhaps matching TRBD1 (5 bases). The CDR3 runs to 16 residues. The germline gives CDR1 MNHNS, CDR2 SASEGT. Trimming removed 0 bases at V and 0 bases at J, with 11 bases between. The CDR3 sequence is CASSEAYRQSNYGYTF. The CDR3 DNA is TGTGCCAGCAGTGAAGCCTATAGACAGTCTAACTATGGCTACACCTTC.

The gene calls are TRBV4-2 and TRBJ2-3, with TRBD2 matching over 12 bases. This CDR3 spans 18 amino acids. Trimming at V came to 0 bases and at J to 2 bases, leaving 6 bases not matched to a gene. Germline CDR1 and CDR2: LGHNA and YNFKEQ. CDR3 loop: CASSQDLLAGGSTDTQYF. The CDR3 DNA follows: TGTGCCAGCAGCCAAGACCTACTAGCGGGAGGTTCCACAGATACGCAGTATTTT.

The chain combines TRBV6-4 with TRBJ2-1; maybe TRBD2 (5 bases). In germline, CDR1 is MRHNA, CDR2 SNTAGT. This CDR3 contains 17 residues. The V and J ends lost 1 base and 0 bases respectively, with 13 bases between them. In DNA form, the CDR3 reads TGTGCCAGCAGTGACTGGAGGTATGAGAGCTCCTACAATGAGCAGTTCTTC. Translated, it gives CASSDWRYESSYNEQFF.

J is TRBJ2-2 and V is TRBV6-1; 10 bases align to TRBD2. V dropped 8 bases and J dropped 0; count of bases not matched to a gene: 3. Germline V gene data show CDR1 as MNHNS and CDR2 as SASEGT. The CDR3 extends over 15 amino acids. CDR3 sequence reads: CASRTSGTNTGELFF. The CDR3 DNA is TGTGCCAGCCGGACTAGCGGTACGAACACCGGGGAGCTGTTTTTT.

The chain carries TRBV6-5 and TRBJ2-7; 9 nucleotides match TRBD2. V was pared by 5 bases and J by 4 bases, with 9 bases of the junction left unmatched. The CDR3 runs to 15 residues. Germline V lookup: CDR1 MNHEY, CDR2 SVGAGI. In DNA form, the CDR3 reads TGTGCCAGCAGTATGGGTAGCGGGAGTCCTTACGAGCAGTACTTC. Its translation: CASSMGSGSPYEQYF.

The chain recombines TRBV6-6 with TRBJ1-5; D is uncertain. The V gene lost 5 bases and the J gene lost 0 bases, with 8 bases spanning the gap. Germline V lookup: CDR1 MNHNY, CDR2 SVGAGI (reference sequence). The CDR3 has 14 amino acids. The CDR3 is CASSPGSSNQPQHF. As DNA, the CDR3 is TGTGCCAGCAGTCCGGGAAGTAGCAATCAGCCCCAGCATTTT.

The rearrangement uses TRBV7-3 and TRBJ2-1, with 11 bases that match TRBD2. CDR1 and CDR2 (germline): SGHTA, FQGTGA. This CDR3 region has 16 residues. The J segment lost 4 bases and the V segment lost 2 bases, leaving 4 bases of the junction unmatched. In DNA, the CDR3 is TGTGCCAGCAGCTTATTCTGGACTAGCGGGTACAATGAGCAGTTCTTC. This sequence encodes CASSLFWTSGYNEQFF.

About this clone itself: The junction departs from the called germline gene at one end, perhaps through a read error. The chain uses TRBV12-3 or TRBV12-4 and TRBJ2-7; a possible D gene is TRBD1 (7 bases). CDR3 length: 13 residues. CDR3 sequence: CASSLKGETGTVF. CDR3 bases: TGTGCCAGCAGTTTAAAGGGGGAGACAGGGACTGTCTTC.

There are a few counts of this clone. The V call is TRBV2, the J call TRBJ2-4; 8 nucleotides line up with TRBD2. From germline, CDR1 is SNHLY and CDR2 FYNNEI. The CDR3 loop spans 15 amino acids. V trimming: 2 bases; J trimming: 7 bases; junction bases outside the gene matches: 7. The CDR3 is CASSESVLADNIQYF. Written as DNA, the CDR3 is TGTGCCAGCAGTGAATCTGTACTAGCGGATAACATTCAGTACTTC. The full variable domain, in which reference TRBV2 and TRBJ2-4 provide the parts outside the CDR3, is EPEVTQTPSHQVTQMGQEVILRCVPISNHLYFYWYRQILGQKVEFLVSFYNNEISEKSEIFDDQFSVERPDGSNFTLKIRSTKLEDSAMYFCASSESVLADNIQYFGAGTRLSVL.

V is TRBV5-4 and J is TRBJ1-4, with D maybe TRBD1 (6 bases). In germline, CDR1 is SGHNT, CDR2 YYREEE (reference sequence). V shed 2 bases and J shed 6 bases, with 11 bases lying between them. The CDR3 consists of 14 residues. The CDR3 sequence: CASSFTGTDEKLFF. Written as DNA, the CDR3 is TGTGCCAGCAGCTTCACAGGGACCGATGAAAAACTGTTTTTT. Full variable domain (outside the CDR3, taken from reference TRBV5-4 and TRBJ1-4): ETGVTQSPTHLIKTRGQQVTLRCSSQSGHNTVSWYQQALGQGPQFIFQYYREEENGRGNFPPRFSGLQFPNYSSELNVNALELDDSALYLCASSFTGTDEKLFFGSGTQLSVL.

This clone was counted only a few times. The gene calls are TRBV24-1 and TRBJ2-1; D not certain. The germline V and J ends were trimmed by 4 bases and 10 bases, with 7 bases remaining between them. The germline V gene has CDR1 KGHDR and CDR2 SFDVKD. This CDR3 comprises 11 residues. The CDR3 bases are TGTGCCACCAGTGAACGACAAGAGCAGTTCTTC. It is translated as CATSERQEQFF.

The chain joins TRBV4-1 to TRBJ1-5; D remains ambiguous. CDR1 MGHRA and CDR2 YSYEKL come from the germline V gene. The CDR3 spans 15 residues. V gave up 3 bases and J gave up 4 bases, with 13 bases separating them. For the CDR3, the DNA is TGCGCCAGCAGCCAGGAGGGAGTGTTGAATCAGCCCCAGCATTTT. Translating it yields CASSQEGVLNQPQHF.

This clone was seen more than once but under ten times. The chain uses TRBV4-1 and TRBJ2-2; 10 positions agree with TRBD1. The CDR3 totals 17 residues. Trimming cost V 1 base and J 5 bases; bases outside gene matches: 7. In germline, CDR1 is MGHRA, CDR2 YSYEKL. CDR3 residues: CASSQGVTGQGTGELFF. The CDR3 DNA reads TGCGCCAGCAGCCAAGGGGTAACGGGACAGGGGACCGGGGAGCTGTTTTTT.

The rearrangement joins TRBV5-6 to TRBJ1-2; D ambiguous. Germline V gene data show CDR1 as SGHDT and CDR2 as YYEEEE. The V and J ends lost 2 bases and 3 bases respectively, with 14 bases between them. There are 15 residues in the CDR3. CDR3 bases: TGTGCCAGCAGCTTTTTTTCCCCTATGGACTATGGCTACACCTTC. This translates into CASSFFSPMDYGYTF.

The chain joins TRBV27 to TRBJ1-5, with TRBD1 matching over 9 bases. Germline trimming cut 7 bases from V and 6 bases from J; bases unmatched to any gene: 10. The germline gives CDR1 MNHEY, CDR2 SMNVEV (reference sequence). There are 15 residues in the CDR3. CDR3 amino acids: CASKGRTGEGQPQHF. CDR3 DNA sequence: TGTGCCAGCAAGGGCAGGACAGGGGAGGGTCAGCCCCAGCATTTT.

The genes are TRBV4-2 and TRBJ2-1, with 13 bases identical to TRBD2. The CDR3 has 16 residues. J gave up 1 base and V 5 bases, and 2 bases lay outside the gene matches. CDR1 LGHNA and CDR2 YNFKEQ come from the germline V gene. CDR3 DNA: TGTGCCAGCAGCAGGACTAGCGGGAGATCCTACAATGAGCAGTTCTTC. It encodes CASSRTSGRSYNEQFF.